This T cell receptor beta chain was recorded in a study of cytomegalovirus exposure and HLA in healthy donors (dated by TCRdb to the late 2010s). The study in broad terms: In an earlier analysis of under 600 of the donors, roughly 300 Gb of sequence data and 90 million to 120 million unique TCR beta sequences from about 179 million T cells were reported. An early release that covered 500 to 800 HLA-typed donors contained 250 to 350 gigabases of sequencing data and 75 million to 100 million unique TCR sequences. Of the roughly 400 genotyped donors, 65% to 90% were placed in the genetic ancestry cluster associated with self-reported Caucasian donors. The study was designed to test whether signatures of past pathogen exposure could be identified by cataloging public T cell receptors. The study profiled the T cell repertoires of hundreds of subjects by immunosequencing and related them to cytomegalovirus serostatus. Along with the 666-subject first cohort, a separate validation cohort of roughly 110 different subjects was used. To predict cytomegalovirus infection status, the study combined high-throughput TCR immunosequencing, statistical association of individual TCRs with disease status, and machine learning. A later analysis re-analyzed previously published TCR beta repertoires from approximately 670 donors and added high-resolution HLA genotyping to study TCR occurrence patterns. Rather than using new phenotypic data, the later analysis identified candidate immune exposures from TCR beta sequences and from how often those sequences occurred across donors. An earlier analysis of nearly 600 of the donors applied high-throughput TCR beta sequencing to assess whether each TCR beta V gene segment acted as functional or pseudogenic. Alongside the repertoire data, information on donor age, sex, ethnicity and CMV serostatus was compiled. A later genetic analysis used genome-wide SNP genotypes for about 55% of the 666 donors, treating that subset as a discovery cohort. All discovery cohort repertoires had been generated using a single sequencing platform. Class I and class II HLA loci were covered by the typing at four-digit resolution. The number of donors typed differed by locus, with 629-630 for A, B, C, DRB1 and DQB1, around 520 for DQA1, about 610 for DPA1, and some 440 for DPB1. About 5 DR-DQ haplotypes were handled as single units for association and clustering, since linkage in the cohort was strong. Among 398 genotyped donors of the cohort, an average of about 240,000 unique TCR beta nucleotide sequences were sequenced per donor, roughly 18% of them non-productive.

Study-wide findings and limitations: In this cohort, only TCR beta chains were sequenced, and detectable features were limited by the absence of alpha or paired-chain data. Several of the top co-occurrence clusters appeared to be linked to parvovirus B19, influenza, CMV and Epstein-Barr virus, according to a later analysis. The presence/absence analyses assumed that sequencing depth was roughly uniform across donors, and that assumption may not be true. An association between a missense DCLRE1C variant and V-gene and J-gene trimming of TCR beta chains was found in a later genetic analysis and replicated in an independent cohort. Compared with equally common non-associated chains, HLA-associated TCR beta chains in a later analysis were more clonally expanded and had lower generation probabilities. In a later analysis, the rate of TCR association differed among HLA loci, with DRB1 alleles having the most associated TCRs and HLA-C alleles having the fewest. A later genetic analysis reported fewer N-insertions in productive TCRs among donors in an Asian-associated ancestry cluster than the roughly 670-donor mean. The study listed 150 to 200 TCR beta chains as associated with cytomegalovirus. Broadly in line with IMGT annotations, most TCR beta V segments showed up in productive rearrangements about 87% or about 30% of the time in an earlier analysis of 450 to 600 of the donors. A further reported finding was that TCR beta sequences accurately predicted the HLA-A and HLA-B alleles for most subjects in the first cohort. Most TCR sequences were seen in very few donors, while some public TCRs were found in many individuals. A few of the identified cytomegalovirus-associated TCR beta chains were confirmed in vitro to be specific for cytomegalovirus antigens. Some IMGT-functional V segments, including TRBV6-2 and TRBV6-3, could not be told apart with the 87-base-pair reads, so those segments were excluded. At a false discovery rate of 0.05, a later analysis linked under 20,000 TCR beta sequences to specific HLA alleles. Cytomegalovirus status was reported to be diagnosed by the classifier with high specificity and sensitivity in both the original and validation cohorts. Immune exposure information for the cohort was limited to CMV serostatus. The earlier analysis of fewer than 750 of the donors excluded roughly 17 rarely observed V segments, including chromosome 9 orphons, because counts were too low. According to a later analysis, most CMV-associated TCR beta chains appeared to be HLA-restricted, and the HLA associations seemed to be driven largely by CMV exposure. Linkage disequilibrium might explain the correlated functional status among segregating V segments, but an unknown experimental factor could not be ruled out. Because HLA typing was unavailable for some donors at each locus, only the typed subset was used in association tests. The authors suggested that the approach could potentially be generalized to other disease states and immunological phenotypes. A group of highly shared sequence variants was considered likely to be a technical artifact of the sequencing pipeline. When HLA alleles, especially DR and DQ, strongly co-occurred, attributing TCR associations to individual alleles was difficult.

The germline V gene (reference sequence) sets CDR1 to GTSNPN and CDR2 to SVGIG. V and J are truncated by 4 bases and 1 base respectively, leaving an intervening sequence of 11 bases. Spanning cysteine to phenylalanine, the CDR3 consists of 14 amino acids. The retained sequence is limited to the CDR3, 42 bases, with the frame set at the first base. In total, around 600 healthy bone marrow donors made up the cohort. At the time of sampling, all cohort members were nominally healthy, though unrecorded immune exposures were likely present. The donor tested CMV seropositive, placing the donor among the roughly 300 seropositive members of the cohort. A peripheral blood sample was collected from each donor, and TCR beta sequencing was performed on peripheral blood mononuclear cells. Genomic DNA was extracted from the blood cell samples with the Qiagen DNeasy Blood Extraction Kit. Library generation was performed with the immunoSEQ multiplex PCR assay. The multiplex PCR relied on a mix of 60 forward primers for TCR Vbeta segments and 13 reverse primers for TCR Jbeta segments. The CDR3 region of rearranged TCR beta genes was amplified from genomic DNA with a multiplex PCR assay. Amplified TCR beta libraries were sequenced as 87-base-pair reads on the Illumina HiSeq System. Per the original workflow: Across the roughly 670 repertoires, a later analysis counted some 81 million unique TCR beta chains, 9 million to 14 million of which were shared by at least two donors. Raw reads were error-corrected and collapsed into unique sequences by a nearest-neighbor algorithm in which closely related sequences were merged to remove PCR and sequencing errors. CDR3 sequences were aligned to IMGT reference sequences to assign V, D and J gene segments. For a sequence to be retained, a match of at least six nucleotides to both a V gene segment and a J gene segment was required. Rearrangements were classified as productive when the CDR3 lacked stop codons and remained in frame with V and J, and all other rearrangements were classified as non-productive. CDR3 was defined according to IMGT convention as the region running from the second conserved V-encoded cysteine to the conserved J-encoded phenylalanine. The earlier analysis of some 550 of the donors excluded any sequence lacking an unambiguous match to a single V gene segment. An earlier analysis of 500 to 700 of the donors classified V segments as functional when productive rearrangements were above 56.7% and as segregating when the standard deviation between donors was above 5%. A statistical classification framework was built to diagnose cytomegalovirus status from the catalog of TCR beta chain sequences. In a later analysis, TCR nucleotide sequences were compared against IMGT/GENE-DB human TR gene sequences so that V and J genes could be assigned. The TCRdist pipeline was used in a later analysis to assign CDR3 sequences and most-parsimonious VDJ recombination scenarios. A later analysis defined each TCR beta chain by its CDR3 amino acid sequence plus V-gene family, and excluded reads lacking a unique V-gene family. As a way to deal with suspected cross-contamination and a sequencing artifact, a later analysis dropped nearly 600 nucleotide sequences that were highly shared and had low generation probability. In a later analysis, a clonal expansion index for each public chain was calculated from normalized within-repertoire ranks of inferred template counts. A later analysis computed generation probabilities with a VDJ recombination model fitted to out-of-frame rearrangements, and checked the results against IGoR. Hypergeometric tests were used in a later analysis to score TCR-TCR, TCR-HLA and TCR-CMV co-occurrence, with a repertoire-size bias correction applied to the TCR pairs. To estimate false discovery rates, a later analysis permuted the HLA or CMV assignments 20 times. In a later analysis, co-occurring TCRs were grouped using DBSCAN, with TCRdist sequence similarity added in when clustering inside HLA-allele-positive subsets. Repertoires with fewer than 30,000 or more than 120,000 public chains, plus five repertoires with anomalous nucleotide sharing, were excluded from co-occurrence clustering. TCRdb provides this immuneACCESS table in a form limited to in-frame rearrangements. Some clones are lacking; in checked studies, under half of them reflect an unresolved V gene, and why the rest are absent is not known. That table supplies the V and J calls and clone size; D and trimming were determined from the DNA. Across this sample there are about 140,000 clones, with approximately 82% seen only once. The ten largest clonotypes hold 1.4% of the sample.

A remark on this clone: The specificity of this receptor is unknown. Base qualities are not at hand, and no much larger clone is one base apart.

The specimen sequenced was PBMCs. The clonotype was recovered from a man aged 25-45 years in good health and CMV-seropositive. The chain links TRBV30 with TRBJ1-3; the D gene is perhaps TRBD1, from 6 matching bases. This receptor carries the CDR3 CAWMGRGSGNTIYF. The sequence in DNA is TGTGCCTGGATGGGCAGGGGATCTGGAAACACCATATATTTT.